Presented here are 15 T cell receptor beta chains from one specimen sequenced in a study of radiation and T cells in renal cell carcinoma. Here immunoSEQ multiplex PCR was the method, and the copy in TCRdb shows in-frame clones only, minus some. The sample shows 95,000 or so clones, 65% to 90% of them seen only once. This sample's time point: baseline pretreatment blood. The sample's treatment: 15 Gy SBRT to primary tumor, nephrectomy 4 weeks later. The material sequenced was blood, taken from a patient whose treatment included radiotherapy and nephrectomy. Receptors were obtained from a man aged 45-65 years with renal cell carcinoma.

The chain carries TRBV5-5 and TRBJ2-2; TRBD1 is a possible D gene (6 bases). This CDR3 contains 12 residues. Trimming left V 6 bases short and J 7 bases short, with 10 bases between. Germline CDR1 SGHKS, CDR2 YYEKEE (reference sequence). The CDR3 loop is CASNRVNGELFF. CDR3 DNA sequence: TGTGCCAGCAACAGGGTCAACGGGGAGCTGTTTTTT.

This sequence joins TRBV28 and TRBJ1-2; no definite D call. Trimming removed 7 bases from V and 8 bases from J, with 14 bases in between. The CDR3 has 12 residues. The germline gives CDR1 MDHEN, CDR2 SYDVKM. The CDR3 is CASNEGSGGYTF. The CDR3 coding sequence is TGTGCCAGCAATGAGGGATCTGGGGGCTACACCTTC.

This chain links TRBV6-5 with TRBJ2-7, with D perhaps given as TRBD1 or TRBD2 (6 bases each). Looked up from germline, CDR1 is MNHEY and CDR2 is SVGAGI. V lost 0 bases and J lost 3, with 9 bases in between. The CDR3 totals 14 residues. The CDR3 DNA reads as TGTGCCAGCAGTTACTCGGAGGGGGGCTACGAGCAGTACTTC. Translation gives CASSYSEGGYEQYF.

The CDR3 nucleotides read TGCAGCGAACGTCATGCAGATACGCAGTATTTT. Protein product: CSERHADTQYF. V and J are TRBV29-1 and TRBJ2-3; D gene uncertain. The germline gives CDR1 SQVTM, CDR2 ANQGSEA. There are 11 residues in the CDR3. The V end lost 7 bases, the J end lost 4 bases, and 9 bases lay between the germline ends.

This clone was observed a single time. The V and J genes are TRBV18 and TRBJ1-6; 8 bases line up with TRBD1. Germline CDR1 KGHSH, CDR2 LQKENI. Trimming removed 4 bases from V and 10 bases from J; junction bases left unmatched: 9. This CDR3 comprises 15 residues. The CDR3 here is CASSLGQGGGSPLHF. DNA of the CDR3: TGTGCCAGCTCACTTGGACAGGGTGGTGGCTCACCCCTCCACTTT.

The V call is TRBV9, the J call TRBJ2-1; D not certain. The CDR3 length is 14 residues. The germline gives CDR1 SGDLS, CDR2 YYNGEE. V lost 0 bases and J lost 7, with 11 bases in between. For the CDR3, the DNA is TGTGCCAGCAGCGTAGGGCCTTCAGATAATGAGCAGTTCTTC. It translates to CASSVGPSDNEQFF.

The V and J genes are TRBV5-1 and TRBJ2-2; TRBD2 matches at 12 bases. Germline values: CDR1 SGHRS, CDR2 YFSETQ. CDR3 length: 19 residues. V dropped 4 bases and J dropped 2; count of bases not matched to a gene: 12. In DNA form, the CDR3 reads TGCGCCAGCAGCCTGAGACTAGCGGGGGTCTCCTCTAACACCGGGGAGCTGTTTTTT. Encoded protein: CASSLRLAGVSSNTGELFF.

This clone was counted once. V gene TRBV4-2 combines with J gene TRBJ2-5; 8 nucleotides match TRBD2. Germline V gives CDR1 LGHNA, CDR2 YNFKEQ. V shed 1 base, J shed 5 bases, and the junction held 15 bases outside the gene matches. This CDR3 is 18 amino acids long. The CDR3 protein is CASSQVDVSGSPSETQYF. The CDR3 coding sequence is TGTGCCAGCAGCCAAGTTGACGTCAGCGGGAGTCCTTCGGAGACCCAGTACTTC.

In this sample, this clone turned up once. The rearrangement links TRBV6-1 to TRBJ2-7; the D is unclear. With 3 bases removed from V and 1 base from J, the gap between germline ends came to 10 bases. The V gene's germline CDR1 is MNHNS and CDR2 SASEGT. The CDR3 loop spans 14 amino acids. The CDR3 coding sequence is TGTGCCAGCAGTGATGTTCAAAGATCCTACGAGCAGTACTTC. It specifies CASSDVQRSYEQYF.

The CDR3 DNA follows: TGTGCCAGCAGTACAGGGTACGGAGAGACCCAGTACTTC. Protein product: CASSTGYGETQYF. The V gene is TRBV2, the J gene TRBJ2-5, with TRBD1 as a possible D gene (6 bases). Per the germline V gene, CDR1 is SNHLY and CDR2 is FYNNEI. The CDR3 loop spans 13 amino acids. V lost 5 bases, J lost 4 bases, and 11 bases lay in between. Variable domain in full (rest from reference TRBV2 and TRBJ2-5): EPEVTQTPSHQVTQMGQEVILRCVPISNHLYFYWYRQILGQKVEFLVSFYNNEISEKSEIFDDQFSVERPDGSNFTLKIRSTKLEDSAMYFCASSTGYGETQYFGPGTRLLVL.

V gene TRBV5-1 combines with J gene TRBJ2-1; D is ambiguous. The germline CDR1 and CDR2 sequences are SGHRS and YFSETQ. This CDR3 comprises 13 residues. The ends were cut back, 4 bases at V and 5 bases at J, with 10 bases in the middle. The CDR3 DNA is TGCGCCAGCAGCCTGGGCCCCGACAATGAGCAGTTCTTC. Its translation is CASSLGPDNEQFF.

The rearrangement joins TRBV6-1 to TRBJ2-1; D uncertain. The CDR3 spans 11 residues. V was clipped by 6 bases and J by 7 bases, with 7 bases between them. The germline V gene encodes CDR1 MNHNS and CDR2 SASEGT. The CDR3 loop is CASSLLNEQFF. The CDR3 coding sequence is TGTGCCAGCAGCCTATTGAATGAGCAGTTCTTC.

V and J are TRBV10-3 and TRBJ2-5, with 7 bases that match TRBD1. In germline, CDR1 is ENHRY, CDR2 SYGVKD. J was trimmed by 9 bases and V by 0 bases; bases with no gene match: 4. The CDR3 totals 13 residues. CDR3 nucleotides: TGTGCCATCAGTGAGTCGGACAGGTTGGCCCAGTACTTC. As protein: CAISESDRLAQYF.

V gene TRBV5-4 combines with J gene TRBJ1-3; 8 nucleotides match TRBD1. The CDR3 covers 16 residues. With 7 bases clipped from V and 3 bases from J, the junction kept 12 bases outside the gene matches. The germline CDR1 and CDR2 sequences are SGHNT and YYREEE (reference sequence). In DNA, the CDR3 is TGTGCCAGCGAACGTACCGGGACAGGCGGTGGAAACACCATATATTTT. Protein: CASERTGTGGGNTIYF. Full variable domain (missing parts from reference TRBV5-4 and TRBJ1-3): ETGVTQSPTHLIKTRGQQVTLRCSSQSGHNTVSWYQQALGQGPQFIFQYYREEENGRGNFPPRFSGLQFPNYSSELNVNALELDDSALYLCASERTGTGGGNTIYFGEGSWLTVV.

This clone is a singleton in its sample. The chain joins TRBV7-9 to TRBJ1-2; 9 positions match TRBD1. V lost 2 bases and J lost 7; bases outside the gene matches: 5. In germline, CDR1 is SEHNR, CDR2 FQNEAQ (reference sequence). This CDR3 has 14 amino acids. CDR3 in amino acids: CASSLTQGASGYTF. CDR3 DNA sequence: TGTGCCAGCAGCTTAACACAGGGGGCCAGTGGCTACACCTTC.